Here is one TCR beta chain with its context. Its cognate antigen is unknown. One end of the junction does not line up with germline, which may come from a read error. This specimen comes from a study of T cell repertoires in cytomegalovirus infection. Across the whole study: TCR beta signatures that were public indicated CMV infection and matching HLA type.

Findings and limits, study-wide: Using cumulative public TCR beta family frequency, the authors identified those who carried CMV together with the relevant HLA. Ex vivo, HLA-C-restricted CMV-specific TCR beta clonotypes prevailed over the rest of the response.

Germline CDR1 reads SSHAT; CDR2 reads FNYEAQ (reference sequence). The CDR3 has 14 amino acids. TCRdb reprocessed the reads via MiXCR and lists one record per CDR3 protein. The sample records approximately 490,000 distinct CDR3 sequences, around 11% being singletons. The receptor was isolated from a human donor in good health (CMV status not recorded). Some clones in this sample may be carry-over from other donors' samples. The rearrangement links TRBV7-7 to TRBJ2-1, with a possible D match to TRBD1 (6 bases). Sequenced material: PBMCs. The CDR3, as DNA: TGTGCTAGCAGCCTAAACAGGGTTAGCAATGAGCAGTTCTTC. Translation gives CASSLNRVSNEQFF.